The rows below give T cell receptor beta chains drawn from one sample of a study of T cells in Graves' hyperthyroidism and ophthalmopathy. TCRdb ran MiXCR on the multiplex PCR reads and lists one entry per CDR3 protein. The data show around 520,000 distinct CDR3 sequences, about 14% seen once. The sequenced sample consisted of blood. The receptor set was obtained from a woman aged 40 to 50 with Graves' hyperthyroidism. CDR3s include the opening cysteine and the closing phenylalanine or tryptophan. A D gene is named only where the DNA matches it firmly. The size entry is marked missing in some rows and otherwise reads once, few, many or a size class.

NA,TRBV6-2/TRBV6-3,many,TRBJ2-1,CASKAPGAYNEQFF,TGTGCCAGCAAAGCTCCTGGGGCCTACAATGAGCAGTTCTTC
NA,TRBV7-8,NA,TRBJ1-2,CASSLGLTGSYGYTF,TGTGCCAGCAGCTTAGGTCTGACGGGCAGCTATGGCTACACCTTC
TRBD2,TRBV20-1,few,TRBJ2-7,CSARDILAGAAAYEQYF,TGCAGTGCTAGAGATATCCTAGCGGGAGCCGCTGCCTACGAGCAGTACTTC
TRBD2,TRBV6-1,many,TRBJ2-7,CASTSAAGVYEQYF,TGTGCCAGCACCTCGGCAGCGGGAGTATACGAGCAGTACTTC
NA,TRBV7-8,few,TRBJ2-5,CASSLLGGTSKETQYF,TGTGCCAGCAGCTTATTGGGCGGGACCTCCAAAGAGACCCAGTACTTC
TRBD1,TRBV18,many,TRBJ2-1,CASSPRTGVGEQFF,TGTGCCAGCTCACCCCGGACAGGGGTCGGTGAGCAGTTCTTC
NA,TRBV13,NA,TRBJ2-2,CASRGGSNTGELFF,TGTGCCAGCAGAGGCGGTTCGAACACCGGGGAGCTGTTTTTT
NA,TRBV28,many,TRBJ1-1,CASYSANTEAFF,TGTGCCAGCTATTCAGCTAACACTGAAGCTTTCTTT
TRBD2,TRBV28,many,TRBJ2-7,CASISSSGGLYEQYF,TGTGCCAGCATTAGTAGCTCGGGAGGCCTCTACGAGCAGTACTTC
TRBD1,TRBV7-9,few,TRBJ1-4,CASSPRPTGPANEKLFF,TGTGCCAGCAGCCCAAGGCCGACAGGGCCAGCTAATGAAAAACTGTTTTTT
TRBD1,TRBV19,NA,TRBJ1-5,CASKGTGGSQPQHF,TGTGCCAGTAAGGGGACAGGGGGTAGTCAGCCCCAGCATTTT
TRBD1,TRBV12-3/TRBV12-4,many,TRBJ2-3,CASRGYRGPTDTQYF,TGTGCCAGCCGGGGATACAGGGGCCCCACAGATACGCAGTATTTT
NA,TRBV3-1,many,TRBJ2-7,CASSLDRTAGAYEQYF,TGTGCCAGCAGCCTAGACAGGACGGCTGGAGCCTACGAGCAGTACTTC
NA,TRBV20-1,few,TRBJ1-5,CSADLGVERSQPQHF,TGCAGTGCCGACCTAGGTGTGGAGAGGTCTCAGCCCCAGCATTTT
NA,TRBV11-2,NA,TRBJ2-7,CASSLWGRTYSYEQYF,TGTGCCAGCAGCTTGTGGGGGCGGACCTACTCCTACGAGCAGTACTTC
TRBD1,TRBV5-1,NA,TRBJ1-3,CASSATGTYSGNTIYF,TGCGCCAGCAGCGCGACAGGGACTTACTCTGGAAACACCATATATTTT
TRBD2,TRBV5-4,few,TRBJ2-3,CASSLVTSGSGTDTQYF,TGTGCCAGCAGCTTGGTGACTAGCGGGAGTGGGACAGATACGCAGTATTTT
NA,TRBV12-3/TRBV12-4,many,TRBJ2-3,CASSLGSDTQYF,TGTGCCAGCAGTCTCGGATCAGATACGCAGTATTTT
NA,TRBV6-1,NA,TRBJ1-1,CASKQREGNTEAFF,TGTGCTTCAAAACAAAGGGAAGGCAACACTGAAGCTTTCTTT
NA,TRBV20-1,many,TRBJ2-4,CSASPGLAKNIQYF,TGCAGTGCTAGCCCGGGACTAGCCAAAAACATTCAGTACTTC
TRBD1,TRBV20-1,NA,TRBJ2-7,CSAENRDRAAYEQYF,TGCAGTGCAGAAAACCGGGACAGGGCGGCCTACGAGCAGTACTTC
TRBD1,TRBV28,many,TRBJ2-1,CASSTPGQGRKNEQFF,TGTGCCAGCAGTACCCCGGGACAGGGAAGGAAGAATGAGCAGTTCTTC
TRBD1,TRBV2,many,TRBJ1-5,CARQGDSNQPQHF,TGTGCCAGACAGGGGGATAGCAATCAGCCCCAGCATTTT
NA,TRBV28,many,TRBJ2-4,CASSPRSGGGTKNIQYF,TGTGCCAGCAGCCCACGATCAGGGGGGGGGACCAAAAACATTCAGTACTTC
NA,TRBV20-1,NA,TRBJ1-1,CSARDRIGNTEAFF,TGCAGTGCTAGAGATCGAATTGGAAACACTGAAGCTTTCTTT
NA,TRBV19,NA,TRBJ2-5,CASSPPTMETQYF,TGTGCCAGTAGTCCGCCGACTATGGAGACCCAGTACTTC
NA,TRBV11-2,many,TRBJ2-7,CASSLNVVSYEQYF,TGTGCCAGCAGCTTAAACGTAGTCTCCTACGAGCAGTACTTC
NA,TRBV9,few,TRBJ2-4,CASSPEAMRNIQYF,TGTGCCAGCAGCCCCGAGGCAATGCGGAACATTCAGTACTTC
TRBD1,TRBV28,many,TRBJ2-3,CASSSRQGWTDTQYF,TGTGCCAGCAGCTCTAGACAGGGATGGACAGATACGCAGTATTTT
NA,TRBV28,many,TRBJ2-1,CASSLSAFEQFF,TGTGCCAGCAGCCTCTCGGCTTTTGAGCAGTTCTTC
NA,TRBV3-1,many,TRBJ2-7,CASSQDWTSSGLSYEQYF,TGTGCCAGCAGCCAAGATTGGACGTCCAGCGGCCTATCCTACGAGCAGTACTTC
NA,TRBV30,many,TRBJ1-4,CAGGTATNEKLFF,TGTGCCGGCGGGACCGCAACTAATGAAAAACTGTTTTTT
NA,TRBV20-1,once,TRBJ2-7,CSAREIWNHEQYF,TGCAGTGCTAGAGAAATCTGGAACCACGAGCAGTACTTC
NA,TRBV5-1,few,TRBJ1-6,CASRGGLGYNSPLHF,TGCGCCAGCAGAGGGGGGCTGGGGTATAATTCACCCCTCCACTTT
NA,TRBV5-4,NA,TRBJ1-1,CASSLAETGNTEAFF,TGTGCCAGCAGCTTGGCCGAGACGGGGAACACTGAAGCTTTCTTT
TRBD2,TRBV20-1,NA,TRBJ2-2,CSARTTSGITGELFF,TGCAGTGCTAGAACGACTAGCGGGATCACCGGGGAGCTGTTTTTT
NA,TRBV5-5,many,TRBJ2-2,CASSLILSGELFF,TGTGCCAGCAGCTTGATATTATCGGGGGAGCTGTTTTTT
TRBD2,TRBV24-1,few,TRBJ2-1,CATSDSLAGSLDEQFF,TGTGCCACCAGTGATTCTCTAGCGGGATCTCTGGATGAGCAGTTCTTC
TRBD2,TRBV30,many,TRBJ2-7,CAWTGLAGYEEQYF,TGTGCCTGGACAGGACTAGCGGGATATGAAGAGCAGTACTTC
TRBD1,TRBV19,NA,TRBJ1-2,CASSPNPDRGDGYTF,TGTGCCAGTAGTCCTAACCCGGACAGGGGCGACGGCTACACCTTC
NA,TRBV30,many,TRBJ1-2,CAWSVGGPGLYGYTF,TGTGCCTGGAGTGTAGGGGGGCCCGGGCTCTATGGCTACACCTTC
NA,TRBV7-9,many,TRBJ1-1,CASSPINGVYEAFF,TGTGCCAGCAGCCCCATTAATGGGGTATATGAAGCTTTCTTT
TRBD2,TRBV24-1,many,TRBJ2-1,CATSDFSLAGPSGNEQFF,TGTGCCACCAGTGATTTTTCACTAGCGGGACCTTCTGGGAATGAGCAGTTCTTC
NA,TRBV30,few,TRBJ2-7,CAWSGDKIYEQYF,TGTGCCTGGAGTGGGGACAAAATCTACGAGCAGTACTTC
NA,TRBV6-2/TRBV6-3,many,TRBJ2-7,CASSSATESYEQYF,TGTGCCAGCAGTTCAGCGACAGAAAGCTACGAGCAGTACTTC
TRBD2,TRBV5-1,NA,TRBJ2-1,CASRGLAEPRGSYNEQFF,TGCGCCAGCCGAGGACTAGCGGAACCCCGGGGCTCCTACAATGAGCAGTTCTTC
NA,TRBV27,many,TRBJ2-1,CASSHGASNEQFF,TGTGCCAGCAGCCACGGGGCTTCCAATGAGCAGTTCTTC
TRBD2,TRBV10-3,once,TRBJ2-1,CAISESRVAGGPSYEQFF,TGTGCCATCAGTGAGTCGAGGGTAGCGGGAGGGCCGAGCTATGAGCAGTTCTTC
TRBD1,TRBV30,many,TRBJ2-7,CAWSPGTGIEQYF,TGTGCCTGGAGCCCCGGGACAGGGATCGAGCAGTACTTC
NA,TRBV4-2,NA,TRBJ2-1,CASSRTNGQQSNNEQFF,TGTGCCAGCAGCCGCACGAATGGACAGCAATCAAACAATGAGCAGTTCTTC
NA,TRBV3-1,many,TRBJ2-1,CASSRWSGSSYNEQFF,TGTGCCAGCAGTCGTTGGAGCGGTAGCTCCTACAATGAGCAGTTCTTC